Listed below are T cell receptor beta chains from one sample, sequenced in a study of blood T cell repertoires in COVID-19. Sequencing used immunoSEQ multiplex PCR; TCRdb keeps in-frame clones, though not all of them. Found here are about 490,000 clones, 70% to 90% of them singletons; the top ten hold about 3.2%. The sequenced sample consisted of peripheral blood. Receptors were obtained from a human donor in a cohort sampled during active COVID-19. CDR3s include the opening cysteine and the closing phenylalanine or tryptophan. D genes are given only for firm matches. Size is stated for part of the rows, as once, few or many counts, or as a class when the clone is expanded.

v_call: TRBV5-5
clone_size: -
j_call: TRBJ2-3
d_call: -
cdr3_aa: CASSPSVSSTDTQYF
cdr3_nt: TGTGCCAGCAGCCCGTCCGTGTCTAGCACAGATACGCAGTATTTT

v_call: TRBV6-4
clone_size: -
j_call: TRBJ2-1
d_call: -
cdr3_aa: CASSDSMTSFWNEQFF
cdr3_nt: TGTGCCAGCAGTGACTCAATGACTAGTTTCTGGAATGAGCAGTTCTTC

v_call: TRBV5-6
clone_size: -
j_call: TRBJ2-5
d_call: TRBD1
cdr3_aa: CASPPDREFFETQYF
cdr3_nt: TGTGCCAGCCCACCGGACAGGGAATTTTTCGAGACCCAGTACTTC

v_call: TRBV19
clone_size: few
j_call: TRBJ1-1
d_call: TRBD1
cdr3_aa: CASSVRQGAEAFF
cdr3_nt: TGTGCCAGTAGTGTTAGACAGGGCGCTGAAGCTTTCTTT

v_call: TRBV12-3/TRBV12-4
clone_size: -
j_call: TRBJ1-1
d_call: -
cdr3_aa: CASSLGTAFEAFF
cdr3_nt: TGTGCCAGCAGTTTAGGAACAGCCTTCGAAGCTTTCTTT

v_call: TRBV6-1
clone_size: few
j_call: TRBJ1-2
d_call: -
cdr3_aa: CASSEQFTGNYGYTF
cdr3_nt: TGTGCCAGCAGTGAACAATTTACAGGGAACTATGGCTACACCTTC

v_call: TRBV29-1
clone_size: -
j_call: TRBJ2-1
d_call: -
cdr3_aa: CSVVPGSYNEQFF
cdr3_nt: TGCAGCGTTGTGCCAGGGTCTTACAATGAGCAGTTCTTC

v_call: TRBV28
clone_size: once
j_call: TRBJ2-3
d_call: TRBD2
cdr3_aa: CASSLWRLADSSTDTQYF
cdr3_nt: TGTGCCAGCAGTTTATGGAGACTAGCGGATTCTAGCACAGATACGCAGTATTTT

v_call: TRBV30
clone_size: once
j_call: TRBJ1-4
d_call: TRBD1
cdr3_aa: CAWSAYRGTNEKLFF
cdr3_nt: TGTGCCTGGAGCGCTTACAGGGGGACTAATGAAAAACTGTTTTTT

v_call: TRBV3-1/TRBV3-2
clone_size: -
j_call: TRBJ1-2
d_call: -
cdr3_aa: CASSSTGIANYGYTF
cdr3_nt: TGTGCCAGCAGTTCTACAGGAATAGCTAACTATGGCTACACCTTC

v_call: TRBV9
clone_size: -
j_call: TRBJ2-1
d_call: TRBD2
cdr3_aa: CASSVPGLAGGPEQFF
cdr3_nt: TGTGCCAGCAGCGTACCCGGACTAGCGGGAGGCCCCGAGCAGTTCTTC

v_call: TRBV7-9
clone_size: once
j_call: TRBJ1-2
d_call: -
cdr3_aa: CASSVTGQGNYGYTF
cdr3_nt: TGTGCCAGCAGCGTTACAGGGCAGGGTAACTATGGCTACACCTTC

v_call: TRBV10-1
clone_size: few
j_call: TRBJ2-3
d_call: -
cdr3_aa: CASRDGILDTQYF
cdr3_nt: TGCGCCAGCAGAGACGGGATTTTGGATACGCAGTATTTT

v_call: TRBV6-5
clone_size: -
j_call: TRBJ2-3
d_call: -
cdr3_aa: CASTPAGLTDTQYF
cdr3_nt: TGTGCCAGCACACCTGCGGGGCTCACAGATACGCAGTATTTT

v_call: TRBV5-5
clone_size: -
j_call: TRBJ2-4
d_call: TRBD1
cdr3_aa: CASSRTGGLAKNIQYF
cdr3_nt: TGTGCCAGCAGCCGGACAGGGGGCCTAGCCAAAAACATTCAGTACTTC

v_call: TRBV19
clone_size: -
j_call: TRBJ1-1
d_call: TRBD1
cdr3_aa: CASSNSRNRGKSEAFF
cdr3_nt: TGTGCCAGTAGTAATTCCCGTAACAGGGGTAAGTCTGAAGCTTTCTTT

v_call: TRBV19
clone_size: -
j_call: TRBJ2-7
d_call: TRBD2
cdr3_aa: CASRREGSDEQYF
cdr3_nt: TGTGCCAGTAGGCGGGAGGGCTCCGACGAGCAGTACTTC

v_call: TRBV30
clone_size: -
j_call: TRBJ2-1
d_call: TRBD2
cdr3_aa: CARTSGSRYNEQFF
cdr3_nt: TGTGCCCGGACTAGCGGAAGCAGGTACAATGAGCAGTTCTTC

v_call: TRBV9
clone_size: -
j_call: TRBJ2-4
d_call: TRBD2
cdr3_aa: CASSVGPGGPKNIQYF
cdr3_nt: TGTGCCAGCAGCGTAGGCCCGGGAGGGCCAAAAAACATTCAGTACTTC

v_call: TRBV11-2
clone_size: -
j_call: TRBJ1-1
d_call: TRBD1
cdr3_aa: CASSRGQGAGGAFF
cdr3_nt: TGTGCCAGCAGCCGGGGACAGGGGGCTGGGGGAGCTTTCTTT

v_call: TRBV5-4
clone_size: once
j_call: TRBJ2-7
d_call: TRBD2
cdr3_aa: CASSVGLASSYEQYF
cdr3_nt: TGTGCCAGCAGCGTGGGACTAGCGAGCTCCTACGAGCAGTACTTC

v_call: TRBV28
clone_size: -
j_call: TRBJ1-3
d_call: -
cdr3_aa: CASRGGGLESGGNTIYF
cdr3_nt: TGTGCCAGCAGGGGCGGAGGGTTGGAGTCGGGAGGAAACACCATATATTTT

v_call: TRBV6-2/TRBV6-3
clone_size: -
j_call: TRBJ2-5
d_call: TRBD2
cdr3_aa: CASSYSLTSGRSQETQYF
cdr3_nt: TGTGCCAGCAGTTACTCTCTCACTAGCGGGAGGTCCCAAGAGACCCAGTACTTC